This T cell receptor beta chain was recovered during a study of T-cell reconstitution after alpha-beta-depleted transplantation in children. Many counts were recorded for this clonotype. For TCRbeta, the library was prepared with unique molecular identifiers. TCRdb re-derived calls from the PCR reads in MiXCR, one entry per CDR3 protein. This sample carries more than 85,000 distinct CDR3 sequences, roughly 7.6% of them seen once, and the ten largest clones take less than 20%. With V trimmed by 7 bases and J by 2 bases, 6 bases remained unmatched. The CDR3 has 13 residues. Germline loops: CDR1 SGHRS, CDR2 YFSETQ.

The chain is built from TRBV5-1 and TRBJ2-7, with TRBD2 matching over 7 bases. Specimen: PBMCs, collected before TCRalphabeta/CD19-depleted stem cell transplant. This clonotype was obtained from a boy aged 2 to 10 with acute lymphoblastic leukemia, due to receive a stem cell transplant. DNA for the CDR3: TGCGCCAGCGGGGGAGGGACCCCCTACGAGCAGTACTTC. The encoded protein is CASGGGTPYEQYF.